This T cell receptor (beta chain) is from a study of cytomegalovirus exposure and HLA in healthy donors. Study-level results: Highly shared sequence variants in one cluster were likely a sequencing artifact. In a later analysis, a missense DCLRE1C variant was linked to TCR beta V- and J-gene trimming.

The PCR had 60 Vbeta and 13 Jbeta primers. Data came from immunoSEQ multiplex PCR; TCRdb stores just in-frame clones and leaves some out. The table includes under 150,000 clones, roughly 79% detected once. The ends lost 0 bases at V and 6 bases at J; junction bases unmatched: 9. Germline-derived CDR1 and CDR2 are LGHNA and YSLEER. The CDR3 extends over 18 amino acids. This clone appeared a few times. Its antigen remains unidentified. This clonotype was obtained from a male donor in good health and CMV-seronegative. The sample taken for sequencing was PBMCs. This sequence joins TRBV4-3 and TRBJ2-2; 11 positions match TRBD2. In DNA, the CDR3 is TGCGCCAGCAGCCAAGAACGTCCCACTAGCGGGGGATCCGGGGAGCTGTTTTTT. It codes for CASSQERPTSGGSGELFF.